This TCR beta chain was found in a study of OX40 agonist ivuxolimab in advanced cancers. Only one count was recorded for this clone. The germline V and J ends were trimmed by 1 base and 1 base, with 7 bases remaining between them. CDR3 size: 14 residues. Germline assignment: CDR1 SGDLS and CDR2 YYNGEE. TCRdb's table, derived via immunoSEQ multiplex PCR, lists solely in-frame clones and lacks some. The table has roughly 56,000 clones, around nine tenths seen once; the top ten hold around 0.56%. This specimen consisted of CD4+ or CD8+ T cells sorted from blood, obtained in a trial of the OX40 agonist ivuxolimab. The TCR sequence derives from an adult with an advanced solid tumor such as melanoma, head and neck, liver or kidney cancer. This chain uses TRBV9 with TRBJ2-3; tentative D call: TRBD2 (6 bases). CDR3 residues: CASSVSGGTDTQYF. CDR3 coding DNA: TGTGCCAGCAGCGTATCGGGGGGCACAGATACGCAGTATTTT.